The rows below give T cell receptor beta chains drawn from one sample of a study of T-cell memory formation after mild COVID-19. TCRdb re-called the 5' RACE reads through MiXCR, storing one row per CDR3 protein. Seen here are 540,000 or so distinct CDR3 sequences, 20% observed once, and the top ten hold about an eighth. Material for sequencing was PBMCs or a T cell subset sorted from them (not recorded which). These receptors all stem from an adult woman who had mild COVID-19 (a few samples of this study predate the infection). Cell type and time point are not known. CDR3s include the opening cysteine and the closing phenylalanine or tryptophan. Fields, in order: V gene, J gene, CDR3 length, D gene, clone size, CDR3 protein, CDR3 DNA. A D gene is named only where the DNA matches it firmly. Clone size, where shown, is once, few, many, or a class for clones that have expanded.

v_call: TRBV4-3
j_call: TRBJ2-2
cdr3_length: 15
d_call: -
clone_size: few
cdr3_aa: CASSPYKVGTGELFF
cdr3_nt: TGCGCCAGCAGCCCCTATAAAGTGGGCACCGGGGAGCTGTTTTTT

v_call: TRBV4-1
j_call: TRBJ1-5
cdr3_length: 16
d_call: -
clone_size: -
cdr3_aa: CASSHTTDYSNQPQHF
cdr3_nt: TGCGCCAGCAGCCATACGACGGACTATAGCAATCAGCCCCAGCATTTT

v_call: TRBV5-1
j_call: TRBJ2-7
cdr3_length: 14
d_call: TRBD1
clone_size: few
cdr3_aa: CASSPGQPMDEQYF
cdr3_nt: TGCGCCAGCAGCCCGGGACAGCCCATGGACGAGCAGTACTTC

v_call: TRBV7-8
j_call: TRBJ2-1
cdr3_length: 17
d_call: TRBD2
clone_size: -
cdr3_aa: CASSLEEALAGRNEQFF
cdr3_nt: TGTGCCAGCAGCTTAGAGGAGGCACTAGCGGGGAGAAATGAGCAGTTCTTC

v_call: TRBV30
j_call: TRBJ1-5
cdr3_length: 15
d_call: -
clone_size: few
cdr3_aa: CAWSAQGYSNQPQHF
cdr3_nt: TGTGCCTGGAGTGCACAGGGTTATAGCAATCAGCCCCAGCATTTT

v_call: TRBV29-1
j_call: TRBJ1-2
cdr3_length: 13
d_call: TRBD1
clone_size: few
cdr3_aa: CSARTGGGYGYTF
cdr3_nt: TGCAGCGCCCGGACAGGGGGCGGCTATGGCTACACCTTC

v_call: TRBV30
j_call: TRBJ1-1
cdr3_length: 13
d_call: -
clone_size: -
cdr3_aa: CAWSVEGSTEAFF
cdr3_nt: TGTGCCTGGAGTGTTGAGGGTAGCACTGAAGCTTTCTTT

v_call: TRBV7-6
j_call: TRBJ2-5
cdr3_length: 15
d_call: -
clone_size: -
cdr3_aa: CASSLEVEGQETQYF
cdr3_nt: TGTGCCAGCAGCTTAGAAGTAGAGGGGCAAGAGACCCAGTACTTC

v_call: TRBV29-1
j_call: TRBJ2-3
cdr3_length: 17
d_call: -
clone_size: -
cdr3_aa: CSVADGALPPMTDTQYF
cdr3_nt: TGCAGCGTCGCGGACGGAGCGTTGCCACCTATGACAGATACGCAGTATTTT

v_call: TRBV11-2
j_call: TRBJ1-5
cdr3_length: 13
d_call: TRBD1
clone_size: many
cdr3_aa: CASSRDRNQPQHF
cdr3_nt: TGTGCCAGCAGTCGGGACAGGAATCAGCCCCAGCATTTT

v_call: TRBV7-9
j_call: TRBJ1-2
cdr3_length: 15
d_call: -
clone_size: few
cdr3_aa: CASSLGGQPDYGYTF
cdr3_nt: TGTGCCAGCAGCTTGGGAGGACAGCCTGACTATGGCTACACCTTC

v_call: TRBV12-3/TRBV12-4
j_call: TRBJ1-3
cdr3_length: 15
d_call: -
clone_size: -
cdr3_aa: CASSSSDMSGNTIYF
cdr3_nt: TGTGCCAGCAGTTCCTCCGACATGTCAGGAAACACCATATATTTT